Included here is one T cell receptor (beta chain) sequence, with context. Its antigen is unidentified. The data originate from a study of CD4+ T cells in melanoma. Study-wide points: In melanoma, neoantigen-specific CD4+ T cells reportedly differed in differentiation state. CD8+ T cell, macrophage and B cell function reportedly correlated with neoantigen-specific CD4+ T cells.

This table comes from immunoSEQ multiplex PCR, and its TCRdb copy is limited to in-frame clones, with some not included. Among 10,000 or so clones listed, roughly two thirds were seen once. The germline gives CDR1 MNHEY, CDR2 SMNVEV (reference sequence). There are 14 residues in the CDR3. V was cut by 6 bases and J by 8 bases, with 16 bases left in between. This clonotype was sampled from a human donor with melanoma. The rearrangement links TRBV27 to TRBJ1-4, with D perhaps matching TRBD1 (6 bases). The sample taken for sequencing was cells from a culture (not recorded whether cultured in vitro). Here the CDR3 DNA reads TGTGCCAGCAGCACAGGGATCTGGGGAGAAAAACTGTTTTTT. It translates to CASSTGIWGEKLFF.